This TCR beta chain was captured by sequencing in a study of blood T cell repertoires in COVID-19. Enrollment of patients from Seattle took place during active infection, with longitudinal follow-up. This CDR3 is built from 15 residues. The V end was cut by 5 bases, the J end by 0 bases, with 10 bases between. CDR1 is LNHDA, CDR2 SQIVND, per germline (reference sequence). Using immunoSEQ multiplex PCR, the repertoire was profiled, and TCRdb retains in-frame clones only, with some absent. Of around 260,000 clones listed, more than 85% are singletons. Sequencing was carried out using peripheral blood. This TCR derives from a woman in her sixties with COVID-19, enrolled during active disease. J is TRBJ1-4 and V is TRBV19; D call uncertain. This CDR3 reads CASSLGSATNEKLFF. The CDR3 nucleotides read TGTGCCAGTAGTTTGGGGAGTGCAACTAATGAAAAACTGTTTTTT.